This TCR beta chain emerged from a study of cytomegalovirus exposure and HLA in healthy donors. Germline values: CDR1 SGHAT, CDR2 FQNNGV. V lost 0 bases, J lost 4 bases, and 12 bases stayed unmatched. CDR3 length equals 19 residues. PCR involved 60 Vbeta and 13 Jbeta primers. The method was immunoSEQ multiplex PCR; TCRdb's version includes in-frame clones alone and lacks a portion of them. The sample consists of some 150,000 clones, nearly 80% of them appearing once. The gene calls are TRBV11-2 and TRBJ2-1; TRBD2 aligns across 10 bases. The sequence was collected from a male donor in good health and CMV-seronegative. The sample taken for sequencing was PBMCs. This CDR3 is CASSLDRAGGPSRYNEQFF. CDR3 DNA: TGTGCCAGCAGCTTAGATAGAGCGGGAGGGCCTTCGCGGTACAATGAGCAGTTCTTC.